A single sample is the source of the 2 T cell receptor beta chains below, sequenced in a study of identical twins. TCRdb reprocessed the 5' RACE reads with MiXCR, giving one entry per CDR3 protein. Of around 1.7 million distinct CDR3 sequences listed, roughly a third are singletons. Sequenced sample: cord blood. Receptors were obtained from a newborn girl in good health.

This clonotype has only a few counts. The J gene is TRBJ1-2, the V gene TRBV2; D may be TRBD1 (6 bases). Deletions cut 4 bases from V and 4 bases from J, with 16 bases between. The CDR3 has 15 amino acids. Germline CDR1 is SNHLY and CDR2 is FYNNEI. The CDR3 DNA is TGTGCCAGCAGTGTTGTTTGGGGGCGGAGCTATGGCTACACCTTC. Translation gives CASSVVWGRSYGYTF.

This clonotype was observed a few times. V usage is TRBV4-1 and J usage is TRBJ2-3; no clear D gene. Germline V lookup: CDR1 MGHRA, CDR2 YSYEKL. The CDR3 extends over 13 amino acids. V was pared by 2 bases and J by 4 bases, with 7 bases between. The CDR3 nucleotides are TGCGCCAGCAGCCAATCTGTCCCAGATACGCAGTATTTT. Its protein product is CASSQSVPDTQYF.